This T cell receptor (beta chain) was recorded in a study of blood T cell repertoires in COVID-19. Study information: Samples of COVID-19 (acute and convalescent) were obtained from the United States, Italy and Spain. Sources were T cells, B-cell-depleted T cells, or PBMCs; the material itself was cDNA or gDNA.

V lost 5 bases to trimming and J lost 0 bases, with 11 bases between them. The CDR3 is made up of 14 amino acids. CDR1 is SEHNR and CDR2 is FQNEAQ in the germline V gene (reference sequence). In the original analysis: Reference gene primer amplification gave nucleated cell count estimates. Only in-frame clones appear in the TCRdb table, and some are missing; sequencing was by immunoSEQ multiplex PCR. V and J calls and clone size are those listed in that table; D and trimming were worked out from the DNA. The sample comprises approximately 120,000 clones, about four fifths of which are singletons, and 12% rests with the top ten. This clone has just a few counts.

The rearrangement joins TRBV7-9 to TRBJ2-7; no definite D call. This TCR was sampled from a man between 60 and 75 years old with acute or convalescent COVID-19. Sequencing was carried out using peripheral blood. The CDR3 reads CASSPPTGSYEQYF. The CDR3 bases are TGTGCCAGCAGCCCTCCGACTGGCTCCTACGAGCAGTACTTC.